Described below is a single T cell receptor beta chain sequence and its context. Its antigen is as yet unknown. This sample stems from a study of T cell responses to AZD1222 COVID-19 vaccine. Study-wide findings and caveats: Donors were largely white British and mainly female; clonal diversity was possibly underestimated. Seropositive status at baseline applied to only six AZD1222 recipients. Breadth and depth of Spike-specific TCRs rose after two AZD1222 doses. The study sampled repertoires only after the peak T cell response.

Produced via immunoSEQ multiplex PCR; TCRdb's table is partial and in-frame only. Of around 120,000 clones listed, over 85% are singletons. V gave up 1 base and J gave up 9 bases, with 13 bases separating them. Per germline, CDR1 MNHGY and CDR2 SVAAGI. The CDR3 runs to 14 residues. The TCR comes from an adult who received the AZD1222 COVID-19 vaccine. This specimen was peripheral blood, taken 28 days after the second AZD1222 dose. The chain is built from TRBV6-9 and TRBJ1-5; D uncertain. CDR3 protein: CASSYFRTRGPQHF. DNA of the CDR3: TGTGCCAGCAGTTATTTTAGGACTCGGGGGCCCCAGCATTTT.